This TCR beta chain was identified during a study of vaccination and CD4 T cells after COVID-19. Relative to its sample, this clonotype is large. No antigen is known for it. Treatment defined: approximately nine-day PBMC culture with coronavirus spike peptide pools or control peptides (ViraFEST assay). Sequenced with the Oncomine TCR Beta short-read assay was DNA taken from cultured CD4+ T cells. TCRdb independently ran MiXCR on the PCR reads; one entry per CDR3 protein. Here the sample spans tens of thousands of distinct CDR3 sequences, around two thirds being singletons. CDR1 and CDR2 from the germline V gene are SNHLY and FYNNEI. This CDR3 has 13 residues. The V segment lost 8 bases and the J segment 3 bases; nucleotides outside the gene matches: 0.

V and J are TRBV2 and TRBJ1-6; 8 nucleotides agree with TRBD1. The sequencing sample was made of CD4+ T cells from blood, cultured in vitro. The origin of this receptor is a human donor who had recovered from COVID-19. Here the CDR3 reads CASGTGYNSPLHF. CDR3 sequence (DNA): TGTGCCAGCGGGACAGGCTATAATTCACCCCTCCACTTT.